This T cell receptor beta chain is from a study of control samples from healthy donors and cancer patients. The assay was immunoSEQ multiplex PCR, and TCRdb's table has in-frame clones only and misses some. Of fewer than 200,000 clones in the sample, 93% are singletons; the top ten hold about 4%. CDR3 length equals 15 residues. CDR1 is MGHDK, CDR2 SYGVNS, per germline. The ends were cut back, 4 bases at V and 0 bases at J, with 10 bases in the middle. The receptor was derived from a woman aged 55-70 years in good health. The sequenced sample was blood. The rearrangement links TRBV25-1 to TRBJ1-3; D not resolved. CDR3 residues: CASSAPQSSGNTIYF. Written as DNA, the CDR3 is TGTGCCAGCAGTGCACCACAGAGCTCTGGAAACACCATATATTTT.